The 18 T cell receptor beta chains below all came from one sample that was sequenced in a study of cytomegalovirus exposure and HLA in healthy donors. Both 60 Vbeta primers and 13 Jbeta primers went into the PCR. Profiling relied on immunoSEQ multiplex PCR, and the TCRdb table lists in-frame clones only, not all of them. Of 90,000 to 110,000 clones in the sample, more than 9.5% were seen once. Input material: PBMCs. The receptors shown here come from a man aged 35 to 55 in good health and CMV-seropositive.

The chain has TRBV6-5 and TRBJ2-5; 8 bases line up with TRBD2. The V segment lost 8 bases and the J segment 1 base; nucleotides outside the gene matches: 0. Germline V gene data show CDR1 as MNHEY and CDR2 as SVGAGI. The CDR3 spans 12 residues. The CDR3 DNA is TGTGCCAGCGGACTAGCCCAAGAGACCCAGTACTTC. Protein sequence: CASGLAQETQYF.

The genes are TRBV10-1 and TRBJ2-3, with a possible D match to TRBD2 (6 bases). Germline values: CDR1 WNHNN, CDR2 SYGVQD (reference sequence). The CDR3 spans 15 residues. V was clipped by 2 bases and J by 8 bases, with 17 bases between them. The CDR3 DNA sequence: TGCGCCAGCAGTGAGCAGGAGGGTGGGTGGGCTACGCAGTATTTT. It yields the protein CASSEQEGGWATQYF.

This clone showed up just a few times. V usage is TRBV30 and J usage is TRBJ2-5; 8 nucleotides agree with TRBD2. The end of the DNA aligns better with TRBJ2-7, so the J call may be wrong. The CDR3 length is 13 residues. Germline V gene sequence: CDR1 GTSNPN, CDR2 SVGIG (reference sequence). The CDR3 is CAWSVFREGEQYF. Here the CDR3 DNA reads TGTGCCTGGAGTGTATTTCGGGAGGGCGAGCAGTACTTC.

This clone was counted between two and nine times. CDR3 in amino acids: CASSWARQSNQPQHF. CDR3 nucleotides: TGTGCCAGCAGCTGGGCTAGACAGAGCAATCAGCCCCAGCATTTT. V usage is TRBV7-2 and J usage is TRBJ1-5; tentatively, D is TRBD1 (5 bases). There are 15 residues in the CDR3. CDR1 and CDR2 (germline): SGHTA, FQGNSA. V was pared by 4 bases and J by 1 base, with 11 bases between.

In this sample, this clone turned up a few times. The chain employs TRBV2 and TRBJ2-1; the match to TRBD2 covers 7 bases. The germline gives CDR1 SNHLY, CDR2 FYNNEI. After removal of 7 bases from V and 0 bases from J, the junction contained 9 bases not matched to a gene. The CDR3 contains 16 residues. The DNA for the CDR3 is TGTGCCAGCACCCTAGAAGGCGGGAGCTCCTACAATGAGCAGTTCTTC. Its translation is CASTLEGGSSYNEQFF.

V and J are TRBV10-3 and TRBJ2-7; no definite D call. The V gene's germline CDR1 is ENHRY and CDR2 SYGVKD. The CDR3 loop spans 12 amino acids. Trimming took 3 bases from V and 2 from J, leaving 5 bases between them. CDR3 nucleotides: TGTGCCATCAGTGACCAGACCTACGAGCAGTACTTC. Its protein product is CAISDQTYEQYF.

This chain connects TRBV19 to TRBJ1-5; D possibly corresponds to TRBD1 (5 bases). Germline V gene data show CDR1 as LNHDA and CDR2 as SQIVND (reference sequence). The CDR3 is made up of 18 amino acids. V gave up 5 bases and J gave up 6 bases, with 26 bases separating them. The CDR3 spells CASSPWGPGRLITQPQHF. CDR3 coding DNA: TGTGCCAGTAGTCCCTGGGGTCCAGGGAGGTTAATAACTCAGCCCCAGCATTTT.

A few counts support this clone. V and J are TRBV9 and TRBJ1-4; 9 bases map to TRBD1. The CDR3 covers 15 residues. Germline V gene data show CDR1 as SGDLS and CDR2 as YYNGEE. V shed 3 bases, J shed 6 bases, and the junction held 6 bases outside the gene matches. The CDR3 DNA sequence: TGTGCCAGCAGCGCTGCCGGGACAGGGTATGAAAAACTGTTTTTT. Amino acid sequence: CASSAAGTGYEKLFF.

This clone came up a few times. The J gene is TRBJ2-7, the V gene TRBV9; D is ambiguous. Looked up from germline, CDR1 is SGDLS and CDR2 is YYNGEE. The CDR3 is 16 amino acids. V was trimmed by 0 bases and J by 1 base, leaving 14 bases between them. The CDR3 DNA is TGTGCCAGCAGCGTAGGGTCCAGTATTATTTCCTACGAGCAGTACTTC. Amino acid sequence: CASSVGSSIISYEQYF.

This clone was seen a few times. The chain links TRBV18 to TRBJ2-3; 7 positions match TRBD2. There are 15 residues in the CDR3. V lost 2 bases, J lost 5 bases, and 7 bases stayed unmatched. The germline CDR1 and CDR2 sequences are KGHSH and LQKENI. CDR3 region: CASSPMGGNLDTQYF. CDR3 in DNA: TGTGCCAGCTCACCAATGGGAGGGAACTTAGATACGCAGTATTTT.

This clone was recorded once. The chain has TRBV9 and TRBJ2-3; tentatively, D is TRBD2 (6 bases). The CDR3 totals 14 residues. The germline V gene encodes CDR1 SGDLS and CDR2 YYNGEE. With 0 bases removed from V and 3 bases from J, the gap between germline ends came to 8 bases. The CDR3 nucleotides are TGTGCCAGCAGCGTAGTTGGACTAACAGATACGCAGTATTTT. Encoded protein: CASSVVGLTDTQYF.

The rearrangement links TRBV4-1 to TRBJ2-7; TRBD1 matches at 8 bases. Germline V CDR1 and CDR2: MGHRA, YSYEKL. V shed 0 bases and J 4 bases; nucleotides not matched to a gene: 8. The length of the CDR3 is 16 residues. The CDR3: CASSQEAWDRIYEQYF. The DNA of the CDR3 is TGCGCCAGCAGCCAAGAGGCGTGGGACAGGATTTACGAGCAGTACTTC.

The rearrangement joins TRBV4-1 to TRBJ1-1, with no clear D. Looked up from germline, CDR1 is MGHRA and CDR2 is YSYEKL. The CDR3 is 15 residues long. The germline V and J ends were trimmed by 3 bases and 3 bases, with 14 bases remaining between them. Written as DNA, the CDR3 is TGCGCCAGCAGCCATCCCGGGGTGGAGTACACTGAAGCTTTCTTT. The encoded protein is CASSHPGVEYTEAFF.

This clone was detected a few times. The rearrangement links TRBV6-5 to TRBJ1-5; no reliable D call. CDR3 length: 14 amino acids. Germline V gives CDR1 MNHEY, CDR2 SVGAGI. The V gene lost 4 bases and the J gene lost 6 bases, with 13 bases spanning the gap. DNA of the CDR3: TGTGCCAGCAGTTCCGGAGGGTTAGGTCAGCCCCAGCATTTT. It yields the protein CASSSGGLGQPQHF.

V is TRBV27 and J is TRBJ2-7; TRBD1 matches 8 bases. Trimming took 8 bases from V and 3 from J; bases not matched to a gene: 9. The CDR3 spans 14 residues. Germline values: CDR1 MNHEY, CDR2 SMNVEV (reference sequence). DNA of the CDR3: TGTGCCAGCGGGTACAGGGGGAACTTCTACGAGCAGTACTTC. This codes for CASGYRGNFYEQYF.

This clone was counted only a few times. Additional DNA sequences in this sample encode the identical CDR3. This chain joins TRBV29-1 and TRBJ1-1; 7 nucleotides agree with TRBD1. Germline V CDR1 and CDR2: SQVTM, ANQGSEA. Losses at the gene ends were 7 bases for V and 1 base for J; bases not matched to a gene: 6. This CDR3 has 13 residues. As DNA, the CDR3 is TGCAGCGCAAACAGGGGCGCGAACACTGAAGCTTTCTTT. Its protein is CSANRGANTEAFF.

This clone has only a few counts. This sequence joins TRBV27 and TRBJ2-7; tentative D call: TRBD1 (6 bases). The CDR3 is 14 amino acids. The germline CDR1 and CDR2 sequences are MNHEY and SMNVEV (reference sequence). The ends were cut back, 3 bases at V and 1 base at J, with 10 bases in the middle. The CDR3, as DNA: TGTGCCAGCAGTTTGCAGGGGTCTTCCTACGAGCAGTACTTC. Translation gives CASSLQGSSYEQYF.

The V gene is TRBV28, the J gene TRBJ2-7, with D hard to call. V gave up 5 bases and J gave up 1 base, with 15 bases separating them. CDR1 is MDHEN, CDR2 SYDVKM, per germline. This CDR3 is 15 amino acids long. The chain's CDR3 is CASSGWAPASYEQYF. The CDR3 nucleotides read TGTGCCAGCAGTGGATGGGCCCCCGCATCCTACGAGCAGTACTTC.